A selection of T cell receptor beta chains follows, all from one sample in a study of cytomegalovirus exposure and HLA in healthy donors. Measured with immunoSEQ multiplex PCR; TCRdb has only the in-frame clones, and not every one. The sample holds about 43,000 clones, roughly 51% seen once. Sequencing was performed on PBMCs. These receptors all come from a man in his 60s in good health and CMV-seronegative. Each CDR3 is given with its conserved first and last residue. D genes are given only for firm matches. Expanded clones are given a class, and other clones once, few, many or no size at all.

d_call j_call clone_size v_call cdr3_aa cdr3_nt
TRBD1 TRBJ1-1 . TRBV7-2 CASSLRGGTNTEAFF TGTGCCAGCAGCCTTAGAGGGGGCACGAACACTGAAGCTTTCTTT
. TRBJ1-2 . TRBV7-2 CASSLGAGYTF TGTGCCAGCAGCTTAGGGGCTGGCTACACCTTC
. TRBJ1-1 few TRBV14 CASSQGAGKNTEAFF TGTGCCAGCAGCCAAGGGGCAGGCAAAAACACTGAAGCTTTCTTT
. TRBJ2-7 few TRBV30 CAWSWDITYEQYF TGTGCCTGGAGTTGGGACATTACCTACGAGCAGTACTTC
TRBD1 TRBJ1-1 . TRBV2 CASREGQGQAFF TGTGCCAGCAGGGAGGGACAGGGCCAGGCTTTCTTT
. TRBJ2-5 few TRBV5-4 CASSSTPGVGETQYF TGTGCCAGCAGCTCCACCCCGGGGGTCGGGGAGACCCAGTACTTC
. TRBJ2-3 . TRBV12-5 CASGLGRLRDTQYF TGTGCTAGTGGTTTAGGTCGCCTGCGGGATACGCAGTATTTT
TRBD1 TRBJ2-7 . TRBV28 CASSEGQGYYEQYF TGTGCCAGCAGTGAAGGACAGGGTTACTACGAGCAGTACTTC
. TRBJ1-2 . TRBV4-2 CASSQDAGQNYGYTF TGTGCCAGCAGCCAAGACGCGGGGCAGAACTATGGCTACACCTTC
TRBD2 TRBJ2-2 few TRBV2 CASSDAGLAAPNTGELFF TGTGCCAGCAGTGATGCGGGACTAGCGGCCCCAAACACCGGGGAGCTGTTTTTT
. TRBJ1-3 few TRBV30 CAWRTGGGLSGNTIYF TGTGCCTGGAGGACGGGTGGGGGACTCTCTGGAAACACCATATATTTT
. TRBJ2-4 few TRBV6-1 CASSPVAAKNIQYF TGTGCCAGCAGTCCCGTAGCGGCCAAAAACATTCAGTACTTC
. TRBJ2-7 once TRBV18 CASSPDRQTYEQYF TGTGCCAGCTCACCCGATCGACAGACCTACGAGCAGTACTTC
. TRBJ2-5 . TRBV6-1 CASSGNKLGRETQYF TGTGCCAGCAGTGGGAACAAGCTAGGGAGAGAGACCCAGTACTTC
. TRBJ1-2 few TRBV6-6 CASRPTGDHGYTF TGTGCCAGCAGGCCGACAGGCGACCATGGCTACACCTTC
. TRBJ2-1 many TRBV4-2 CASSREGDEQFF TGTGCCAGCAGCCGAGAAGGGGATGAGCAGTTCTTC
TRBD2 TRBJ2-1 . TRBV19 CASSFSASGRYKVYNEQFF TGTGCCAGTAGTTTCTCGGCCAGCGGGAGGTATAAAGTATACAATGAGCAGTTCTTC
. TRBJ2-3 few TRBV6-6 CASTSLATSTDTQYF TGTGCCAGCACCTCCCTAGCGACTAGCACAGATACGCAGTATTTT
. TRBJ2-2 . TRBV11-2 CASSLDPAGVRAGELFF TGTGCCAGCAGCTTAGATCCGGCGGGCGTGAGGGCCGGGGAGCTGTTTTTT
TRBD2 TRBJ2-1 once TRBV7-6 CASSLGGGRALDEQFF TGTGCCAGCAGCTTAGGCGGCGGGAGGGCCTTGGATGAGCAGTTCTTC
. TRBJ2-7 . TRBV7-6 CASSLALGQAAAGDEQYF TGTGCCAGCAGCTTAGCCTTGGGACAGGCGGCGGCGGGAGACGAGCAGTACTTC
. TRBJ1-3 few TRBV4-3 CASSQPGGISGNTIYF TGCGCCAGCAGCCAACCTGGGGGGATCTCTGGAAACACCATATATTTT
. TRBJ2-5 . TRBV7-2 CASTFGGNHQETQYF TGTGCCAGCACCTTTGGCGGGAACCACCAAGAGACCCAGTACTTC
. TRBJ2-1 once TRBV29-1 CSVDMPSGEAEQFF TGCAGCGTTGACATGCCCTCGGGGGAGGCTGAGCAGTTCTTC
. TRBJ2-7 . TRBV5-1 CASVRDIAYEQYF TGCGCCAGCGTCCGGGACATTGCCTACGAGCAGTACTTC
. TRBJ2-1 . TRBV11-3 CASSLGGGLASYNEQFF TGTGCCAGCAGCTTAGGAGGCGGGCTCGCCTCCTACAATGAGCAGTTCTTC
TRBD1 TRBJ2-2 medium-sized TRBV6-6 CASSRQGAWELFF TGTGCCAGCAGTCGACAGGGGGCGTGGGAGCTGTTTTTT
. TRBJ1-5 . TRBV5-8 CASSWGGAGQPQHF TGTGCCAGCAGCTGGGGGGGGGCAGGGCAGCCCCAGCATTTT
TRBD1 TRBJ2-3 few TRBV9 CASSAGQALTDTQYF TGTGCCAGCAGCGCGGGACAGGCCCTCACAGATACGCAGTATTTT
. TRBJ2-6 . TRBV4-2 CASSPTGGSSSGANVLTF TGTGCCAGCAGTCCGACCGGGGGTTCGAGCTCTGGGGCCAACGTCCTGACTTTC
TRBD1 TRBJ2-7 . TRBV14 CASSQDLGTGGADEQYF TGTGCCAGCAGCCAAGACCTGGGGACAGGGGGCGCGGACGAGCAGTACTTC
. TRBJ2-7 . TRBV6-5 CASRPNRVLRGEQYF TGTGCCAGCAGACCGAACCGGGTCCTCAGGGGCGAGCAGTACTTC
. TRBJ1-1 . TRBV28 CASRRGEAFF TGTGCCAGCAGAAGGGGGGAAGCTTTCTTT
. TRBJ1-3 . TRBV11-3 CASSSGVGNTIYF TGTGCCAGCAGCAGCGGGGTAGGGAACACCATATATTTT
. TRBJ1-2 few TRBV29-1 CSVESSVSYGYTF TGCAGCGTTGAGTCCAGCGTTTCCTATGGCTACACCTTC
TRBD1 TRBJ1-1 . TRBV4-3 CASSQQGAAEAFF TGCGCCAGCAGCCAACAGGGGGCCGCTGAAGCTTTCTTT
TRBD1 TRBJ1-5 . TRBV7-2 CASSKQGASNQPQHF TGTGCCAGCAGTAAACAGGGGGCAAGCAATCAGCCCCAGCATTTT
TRBD2 TRBJ2-1 . TRBV6-1 CASSEHPSGNNEQFF TGTGCCAGCAGTGAACATCCTAGCGGGAACAATGAGCAGTTCTTC
TRBD2 TRBJ2-1 . TRBV7-3 CASSESGLAVNEQFF TGTGCCAGCAGCGAAAGCGGACTAGCGGTCAATGAGCAGTTCTTC
TRBD1 TRBJ2-5 . TRBV7-6 CASTQFSTGGQETQYF TGTGCCAGCACCCAATTCTCGACAGGGGGCCAAGAGACCCAGTACTTC
TRBD1 TRBJ2-7 . TRBV28 CASSLGQGYYEQYF TGTGCCAGCAGTTTAGGACAGGGATACTACGAGCAGTACTTC
. TRBJ2-7 . TRBV7-2 CASSDLGGYSEQYF TGTGCCAGCAGCGACCTCGGGGGATACTCCGAGCAGTACTTC
. TRBJ1-2 . TRBV5-1 CASSLDGGGGYTF TGCGCCAGCAGCCTGGACGGGGGTGGTGGCTACACCTTC